This entry lists 21 T cell receptor beta chains sequenced from one sample in a study of glioma-infiltrating T cells. Amplification of TCR alpha and beta CDR3 regions from RNA used iRepertoire nested multiplex PCR. TCRdb fed the multiplex PCR reads into MiXCR, producing one record per CDR3 protein. The data show about 200,000 distinct CDR3 sequences, with approximately 30% seen just once and 20% to 25% held by the top ten. The sequenced sample consisted of glioma tissue, nonneoplastic brain tissue, or PBMCs (not recorded which). The receptors derive from a human donor with low-grade glioma or glioblastoma, undergoing nonglioma brain surgery, or in good health (not recorded which).

The CDR3 spells CASSIGGSNEKLFF. The CDR3 DNA reads as TGTGCCAGCAGTATCGGGGGATCTAATGAAAAACTGTTTTTT. The J gene is TRBJ1-4, the V gene TRBV28; maybe TRBD1 (5 bases). V was cut by 5 bases and J by 3 bases, with 10 bases left in between. Germline CDR1 reads MDHEN; CDR2 reads SYDVKM. This CDR3 region has 14 residues.

The table lists this clonotype with many counts. This sequence joins TRBV7-9 and TRBJ1-1; D might be TRBD1 (5 bases). The germline V gene has CDR1 SEHNR and CDR2 FQNEAQ (reference sequence). V was clipped by 5 bases and J by 5 bases, with 21 bases between them. The CDR3 length is 16 residues. DNA for the CDR3: TGTGCCAGCAGCGAGGGCAGGACCTGGGGCTTGACTGAAGCTTTCTTT. Residues: CASSEGRTWGLTEAFF. The full variable domain, rest sourced from reference TRBV7-9 and TRBJ1-1, is DTGVSQNPRHKITKRGQNVTFRCDPISEHNRLYWYRQTLGQGPEFLTYFQNEAQLEKSRLLSDRFSAERPKGSFSTLEIQRTEQGDSAMYLCASSEGRTWGLTEAFFGQGTRLTVV.

As for this clonotype: Just one base apart from a much larger clone, this may be a read error. V and J are TRBV3-1 and TRBJ2-5, with D possibly being TRBD2 (6 bases). This CDR3 contains 13 residues. Germline-derived CDR1 and CDR2 are LGHDT and YNNKEL (reference sequence). CDR3 nucleotide sequence: TGTTCCAGCAGCCAACCGTCGGGGGTGAGCCAGTACTTC. Translated, it gives CSSSQPSGVSQYF.

This clonotype was counted ten times or more. The chain joins TRBV5-8 to TRBJ1-5; D remains unclear. CDR1 and CDR2 from the germline V gene are SGHTS and YDEGEE. This CDR3 has 14 amino acids. V lost 2 bases and J lost 0, with 6 bases in between. The CDR3 DNA sequence: TGTGCCAGCAGCTTTGTCGATAGCAATCAGCCCCAGCATTTT. The encoded protein is CASSFVDSNQPQHF.

This clonotype was recorded many times. This rearrangement joins TRBV12-3 or TRBV12-4 to TRBJ1-3; D gene unclear. V was shortened by 3 bases and J by 4 bases, with 4 bases between the two germline ends. The CDR3 consists of 12 residues. CDR3 loop: CASSFEGNTIYF. Written as DNA, the CDR3 is TGTGCCAGCAGTTTCGAGGGAAACACCATATATTTT.

Worth noting for this clonotype: At one boundary the junction diverges from the germline segment, which might be a read error. The V and J genes are TRBV7-9 and TRBJ2-7, with 8 nucleotides matching TRBD1. The germline V gene encodes CDR1 SEHNR and CDR2 FQNEAQ (reference sequence). This CDR3 has 14 amino acids. CDR3 protein: CANSLAPDRDEQYF. Here the CDR3 DNA reads TGTGCCAACAGCTTAGCACCGGACAGGGACGAGCAGTACTTC.

This clonotype showed up just a few times. The chain recombines TRBV5-5 with TRBJ2-3; 12 nucleotides match TRBD1. The junction had 4 bases not matched to a gene; V was cut back by 1 base and J by 1 base. The CDR3 contains 17 residues. Germline V gene sequence: CDR1 SGHKS, CDR2 YYEKEE (reference sequence). CDR3: CASSLRDRGRGTDTQYF. The CDR3 DNA sequence: TGTGCCAGCAGCTTGAGGGACAGGGGGCGCGGCACAGATACGCAGTATTTT.

This clonotype was counted at least ten times. The V and J genes are TRBV12-3 or TRBV12-4 and TRBJ2-1, with a possible D match to TRBD2 (6 bases). CDR3 length: 15 residues. With 2 bases removed from V and 8 bases from J, the gap between germline ends came to 16 bases. The CDR3 region is CASSLMGGIGDEQFF. For the CDR3, the DNA is TGTGCCAGCAGTTTAATGGGCGGGATTGGGGATGAGCAGTTCTTC.

For this clonotype: A much larger clone sits a single nucleotide away, making a read error possible. The gene calls are TRBV6-1 and TRBJ2-3, with 7 bases fitting TRBD1. The CDR3 spans 15 residues. Germline V lookup: CDR1 MNHNS, CDR2 SASEGT. DNA of the CDR3: TGTGCCAGCAGCCTCGACAGGGCGAGGAAGAATACGCAGTCTTTT. It yields the protein CASSLDRARKNTQSF.

This clonotype was seen many times. The CDR3 protein is CASSAQWEDGYTF. The CDR3 DNA is TGTGCCAGCAGCGCTCAATGGGAGGATGGCTACACCTTC. J is TRBJ1-2 and V is TRBV7-9; D unclear. Germline values: CDR1 SEHNR, CDR2 FQNEAQ (reference sequence). The ends were cut back, 5 bases at V and 6 bases at J, with 13 bases in the middle. The CDR3 covers 13 residues.

This clonotype was seen many times. This chain uses TRBV6-5 with TRBJ2-7, with 12 bases aligning to TRBD2. The germline V gene has CDR1 MNHEY and CDR2 SVGAGI. V shed 2 bases, J shed 4 bases, and the junction held 3 bases outside the gene matches. The CDR3 consists of 15 residues. The CDR3 DNA sequence: TGTGCCAGCAGTTACAGGACTAGCGGGATGTACGAGCAGTACTTC. Amino acid sequence: CASSYRTSGMYEQYF.

The count of this clonotype is one. The rearrangement joins TRBV6-2 or TRBV6-3 to TRBJ2-7, with D possibly being TRBD2 (5 bases). The CDR3 has 15 amino acids. V was shortened by 5 bases and J by 0 bases, with 14 bases between the two germline ends. Germline V gives CDR1 MNHEY, CDR2 SVGEGT. CDR3 sequence: CASSALTGSSYEQYF. The CDR3 region has the DNA TGTGCCAGCAGTGCCTTGACTGGGAGCTCCTACGAGCAGTACTTC.

This sequence joins TRBV6-2 or TRBV6-3 and TRBJ2-7; TRBD1 might be the D (5 bases). Germline CDR1 MNHEY, CDR2 SVGEGT. V lost 2 bases and J 6 bases, leaving 20 bases between the germline ends. There are 16 residues in the CDR3. As DNA, the CDR3 is TGTGCCAGCAGTTACGCGTCGGCAGGGCTTGTAGGCGAGCAGTACTTC. Its protein is CASSYASAGLVGEQYF.

The chain couples TRBV4-1 to TRBJ2-7; D is uncertain. Per the germline V gene, CDR1 is MGHRA and CDR2 is YSYEKL. V was pared by 0 bases and J by 0 bases, with 18 bases between. The CDR3 sequence is 18 residues long. The CDR3 sequence: CASSQDMSQYRASYEQYF. As DNA, the CDR3 is TGCGCCAGCAGCCAAGATATGTCGCAATACAGAGCCTCCTACGAGCAGTACTTC.

In its sample, this clonotype was seen many times. J is TRBJ2-5 and V is TRBV7-2; D is tentatively TRBD1 or TRBD2 (6 bases each). Germline CDR1 reads SGHTA; CDR2 reads FQGNSA. V was trimmed by 1 base and J by 5 bases, leaving 8 bases between them. This CDR3 has 13 amino acids. The CDR3 region is CASSLVGGETQYF. CDR3 nucleotide sequence: TGTGCCAGCAGCTTAGTAGGGGGGGAGACCCAGTACTTC.

This chain links TRBV5-1 with TRBJ2-1, with a possible D match to TRBD1 (6 bases). CDR1 is SGHRS and CDR2 is YFSETQ in the germline V gene. The CDR3 runs to 16 residues. Trimming took off 0 bases at V and 8 bases at J, with 18 bases between the two ends. The CDR3 protein is CASSLGTGSTVDEQFF. CDR3 nucleotide sequence: TGCGCCAGCAGCTTGGGCACAGGGAGTACGGTCGATGAGCAGTTCTTC.

This clonotype came up many times. The V and J genes are TRBV28 and TRBJ2-7; D could derive from TRBD1 or TRBD2 (5 bases each). Germline values: CDR1 MDHEN, CDR2 SYDVKM. The CDR3 totals 13 residues. V lost 6 bases and J 2 bases, leaving 11 bases between the germline ends. The CDR3, as DNA: TGTGCCAGCAGCCTGGGACGGGCCTACGAGCAGTACTTC. It specifies CASSLGRAYEQYF. The complete variable domain, with remaining parts taken from reference TRBV28 and TRBJ2-7, reads DVKVTQSSRYLVKRTGEKVFLECVQDMDHENMFWYRQDPGLGLRLIYFSYDVKMKEKGDIPEGYSVSREKKERFSLILESASTNQTSMYLCASSLGRAYEQYFGPGTRLTVT.

At least ten counts were recorded for this clonotype. This rearrangement joins TRBV4-3 to TRBJ2-6; D remains unclear. This CDR3 has 15 residues. V shed 1 base and J shed 2 bases, with 6 bases lying between them. Germline V lookup: CDR1 LGHNA, CDR2 YSLEER. CDR3 nucleotide sequence: TGCGCCAGCAGCCAAGGGACGGCTGGGGCCAACGTCCTGACTTTC. Its translation: CASSQGTAGANVLTF.

This clonotype was recorded only once. The conserved final phenylalanine or tryptophan is absent from the CDR3, which likely points to a read error. The chain couples TRBV20-1 to TRBJ2-5; 11 nucleotides line up with TRBD2. Germline values: CDR1 DFQATT, CDR2 SNEGSKA (reference sequence). The CDR3 runs to 13 residues. The CDR3 nucleotides are TGCGGTGCCAGACTAGCGGGAAAAGAGACCCAGTACTTA. As protein: CGARLAGKETQYL.

A few counts support this clonotype. V is TRBV29-1 and J is TRBJ2-5; D is unresolved. Trimming shortened V by 3 bases and J by 2 bases, and 10 bases separated the two germline ends. The CDR3 loop spans 13 amino acids. Germline lookup yields CDR1 SQVTM and CDR2 ANQGSEA. The CDR3 coding sequence is TGCAGCGTTGACGACACTGGACAAGAGACCCAGTACTTC. It specifies CSVDDTGQETQYF.

Worth noting for this clonotype: A read error is possible here, since a much larger clone lies one base away. The chain couples TRBV4-3 to TRBJ2-5, with D uncertain. The CDR3 totals 14 residues. With 3 bases removed from V and 2 bases from J, the gap between germline ends came to 10 bases. The germline V gene has CDR1 LGHNA and CDR2 YSLEER. Written as DNA, the CDR3 is TGCGCCAGCAGCCAGTCCCTAGGTCAAGAGACCCAGTACTTC. Translated, it gives CASSQSLGQETQYF.